Listed below are T cell receptor beta chains from one sample, sequenced in a study of T-cell memory formation after mild COVID-19. In TCRdb, the 5' RACE reads were re-called with MiXCR into one record per CDR3 protein. The data hold 200,000 to 300,000 distinct CDR3 sequences, with just over 15% observed a single time. Sequenced material: PBMCs or a T cell subset sorted from them (not recorded which). These receptors came from an adult woman who had mild COVID-19 (a few samples of this study predate the infection). Cell type and time point are not known. Both conserved end residues are part of each CDR3. The order of the fields is J gene, clone size, D gene, V gene, CDR3 protein, CDR3 DNA. D genes are given only for firm matches. Only some rows state a clone size, as once, few, many or a class for expanded clones.

>TRBJ2-3|.|.|TRBV3-1
CASSQDGLAPGTDTQYF
TGTGCCAGCAGCCAAGACGGGCTAGCCCCAGGAACAGATACGCAGTATTTT
>TRBJ1-1|few|.|TRBV9
CASSGLIGGTEAFF
TGTGCCAGCAGCGGGCTCATTGGAGGAACTGAAGCTTTCTTT
>TRBJ2-1|.|.|TRBV24-1
CATSDLGRDEQFF
TGTGCCACCAGTGATTTAGGCCGGGATGAGCAGTTCTTC
>TRBJ1-4|.|.|TRBV5-1
CASSSAGDAEKLFF
TGCGCCAGCAGCTCTGCAGGGGATGCTGAAAAACTGTTTTTT
>TRBJ1-2|.|TRBD1|TRBV5-6
CASRDRRDYGYTF
TGTGCCAGTAGGGACAGGCGAGACTATGGCTACACCTTC
>TRBJ2-1|.|.|TRBV11-2
CASSSGGMAGIWEQFF
TGTGCCAGCAGCTCCGGTGGTATGGCGGGGATCTGGGAGCAGTTCTTC
>TRBJ2-7|.|.|TRBV20-1
CSAKRITSEQYF
TGCAGTGCCAAGAGAATAACGTCCGAGCAGTACTTC
>TRBJ2-1|few|.|TRBV30
CAWSVRNEQFF
TGTGCCTGGAGTGTAAGAAATGAGCAGTTCTTC
>TRBJ2-7|.|TRBD1|TRBV30
CAWVGTGVKEQYF
TGTGCCTGGGTGGGGACAGGCGTAAAGGAGCAGTACTTC
>TRBJ1-2|few|.|TRBV24-1
CATSESGVGYGYTF
TGTGCCACCAGTGAGTCGGGTGTAGGTTATGGCTACACCTTC
>TRBJ1-3|few|TRBD1|TRBV7-6
CASSSDRAGSGNTIYF
TGTGCCAGCAGCTCGGACAGGGCTGGCTCTGGAAACACCATATATTTT
>TRBJ2-1|.|.|TRBV24-1
CATSKGNRSPYNEQFF
TGTGCCACCAGTAAGGGTAATAGGTCCCCCTACAATGAGCAGTTCTTC
>TRBJ1-1|many|TRBD1|TRBV5-1
CASSERPGQGGTEAFF
TGCGCCAGCAGCGAACGCCCGGGACAGGGGGGCACTGAAGCTTTCTTT
>TRBJ2-1|many|TRBD1|TRBV24-1
CATSGPDRGSSYNEQFF
TGTGCCACCAGTGGCCCTGACAGGGGTAGCTCCTACAATGAGCAGTTCTTC
>TRBJ2-1|few|.|TRBV11-3
CASNRIPDYNEQFF
TGTGCCAGCAACCGAATCCCGGATTACAATGAGCAGTTCTTC
>TRBJ2-1|many|.|TRBV12-3/TRBV12-4
CASSPHNEQFF
TGTGCCAGCAGTCCTCACAATGAGCAGTTCTTC
>TRBJ2-2|few|TRBD2|TRBV11-2
CASSLARLAGVDGMAGELFF
TGTGCCAGCAGCTTAGCGCGGCTAGCGGGAGTTGATGGGATGGCCGGGGAGCTGTTTTTT
>TRBJ2-1|few|TRBD2|TRBV3-1
CASSQDPSGGFEQFF
TGTGCCAGCAGCCAAGATCCCAGCGGGGGGTTTGAGCAGTTCTTC
>TRBJ2-3|few|TRBD2|TRBV7-9
CAGTSGNTDTQYF
TGTGCTGGGACTAGCGGAAATACAGATACGCAGTATTTT
>TRBJ2-7|.|TRBD1|TRBV29-1
CSVGGTDHSYEQYF
TGCAGCGTTGGAGGGACAGACCACTCCTACGAGCAGTACTTC
>TRBJ2-1|few|.|TRBV11-2
CASSLEELYNEQFF
TGTGCCAGCAGCTTAGAGGAACTTTACAATGAGCAGTTCTTC
>TRBJ2-5|.|.|TRBV9
CASSVGGLQETQYF
TGTGCCAGCAGCGTAGGGGGCCTCCAAGAGACCCAGTACTTC
>TRBJ2-1|.|TRBD2|TRBV15
CATSRGTSGGHNEQFF
TGTGCCACCAGCAGAGGCACTAGCGGGGGCCACAATGAGCAGTTCTTC
>TRBJ2-2|.|.|TRBV11-2
CASRFAGSNTGELFF
TGTGCCAGCAGATTCGCGGGGTCGAACACCGGGGAGCTGTTTTTT
>TRBJ1-1|.|.|TRBV4-2
CASSQDRMAQAEAFF
TGTGCCAGCAGCCAAGATCGGATGGCCCAAGCTGAAGCTTTCTTT
>TRBJ2-5|.|.|TRBV7-2
CASSSRAFETQYF
TGTGCCAGCAGCTCTCGGGCGTTCGAGACCCAGTACTTC
>TRBJ2-6|.|.|TRBV7-8
CASSSFGTGANVLTF
TGTGCCAGCAGCTCATTCGGTACTGGGGCCAACGTCCTGACTTTC
>TRBJ2-2|.|.|TRBV5-1
CASSFGGRGTGELFF
TGCGCCAGCAGCTTTGGGGGCCGCGGCACCGGGGAGCTGTTTTTT